Each of the 13 T cell receptor beta chains below was sequenced from the same sample in a study of cytomegalovirus exposure and HLA in healthy donors. The PCR employed 60 Vbeta primers together with 13 Jbeta primers. Sequencing was performed with immunoSEQ multiplex PCR; in TCRdb, only in-frame clones are kept and a portion is missing. The sample includes about 150,000 clones, over 70% of them seen just once. The sample taken for sequencing was PBMCs. Source of these receptors: a woman aged 45-65 years in good health and CMV-seropositive.

The gene calls are TRBV6-5 and TRBJ2-7, with TRBD1 matching over 9 bases. The trim removed 0 bases at V and 3 bases at J, leaving 3 bases unmatched. There are 15 residues in the CDR3. Germline CDR1 reads MNHEY; CDR2 reads SVGAGI. Written as DNA, the CDR3 is TGTGCCAGCAGTTACTCGAACAGGGGGCTCTACGAGCAGTACTTC. This codes for CASSYSNRGLYEQYF.

The chain is built from TRBV6-5 and TRBJ1-1; perhaps TRBD1 as D (6 bases). In germline, CDR1 is MNHEY, CDR2 SVGAGI. The ends were cut back, 6 bases at V and 10 bases at J, with 18 bases in the middle. The CDR3 extends over 13 amino acids. The CDR3 DNA reads as TGTGCCAGCAGAGCGGACAGAGGCCTCAGAGCTTTCTTT. It is translated as CASRADRGLRAFF.

The CDR3 protein is CASSVGTSSTDTQYF. The CDR3 DNA is TGTGCCAGCAGCGTAGGGACTAGTAGCACAGATACGCAGTATTTT. J is TRBJ2-3 and V is TRBV9, with TRBD2 matching 7 bases. With V trimmed by 0 bases and J by 0 bases, 1 base remained unmatched. This CDR3 is built from 15 residues. Germline loops: CDR1 SGDLS, CDR2 YYNGEE.

The V gene is TRBV5-1, the J gene TRBJ2-7; TRBD2 agrees at 11 bases. Trimming took 0 bases from V and 5 from J; bases not matched to a gene: 1. This CDR3 comprises 14 residues. Germline V lookup: CDR1 SGHRS, CDR2 YFSETQ. CDR3 DNA sequence: TGCGCCAGCAGCTTGGATAGCGGGAGGGACGAGCAGTACTTC. It is translated as CASSLDSGRDEQYF.

The rearrangement uses TRBV4-1 and TRBJ1-6; D is uncertain. There are 16 residues in the CDR3. CDR1 is MGHRA, CDR2 YSYEKL, per germline. Trimming stripped 0 bases from V and 0 bases from J, with 6 bases between. The CDR3 coding sequence is TGCGCCAGCAGCCAAGAGTATAGCTCCTATAATTCACCCCTCCACTTT. It encodes CASSQEYSSYNSPLHF.

This chain joins TRBV30 and TRBJ2-5, with TRBD1 matching 7 bases. In germline, CDR1 is GTSNPN, CDR2 SVGIG (reference sequence). The CDR3 is made up of 12 amino acids. V shed 3 bases and J 4 bases; nucleotides not matched to a gene: 2. The CDR3 here is CAWSWTGETQYF. The CDR3 DNA reads as TGTGCCTGGAGCTGGACAGGAGAGACCCAGTACTTC.

V is TRBV5-6 and J is TRBJ2-7; TRBD2 is a possible D gene (7 bases). In germline, CDR1 is SGHDT, CDR2 YYEEEE. The CDR3 contains 17 residues. V dropped 4 bases and J dropped 2 bases, with 22 bases sitting between them. CDR3 sequence: CASSPYSGGHYPYEQYF. The CDR3 coding sequence is TGTGCCAGCAGCCCCTACTCCGGGGGGCACTACCCCTACGAGCAGTACTTC.

The gene calls are TRBV28 and TRBJ1-2; 8 bases map to TRBD1. Germline CDR1 MDHEN, CDR2 SYDVKM. This CDR3 comprises 13 residues. V was clipped by 3 bases and J by 8 bases; unmatched bases: 5. The CDR3 DNA sequence: TGTGCCAGCAGTTTCGACAGGGGTTTCGGCTACACCTTC. Amino acids: CASSFDRGFGYTF.

With respect to this clone: Other DNA variants within this sample encode the same CDR3. The gene calls are TRBV4-2 and TRBJ1-5; no clear D gene. Trimming took 0 bases from V and 4 from J, leaving 10 bases between them. The CDR3 runs to 15 residues. Germline lookup yields CDR1 LGHNA and CDR2 YNFKEQ. CDR3 loop: CASSQDGGGNQPQHF. CDR3 DNA: TGTGCCAGCAGCCAAGATGGCGGAGGGAATCAGCCCCAGCATTTT.

This sequence joins TRBV7-6 and TRBJ2-1; 7 nucleotides align to TRBD2. The germline gives CDR1 SGHVS, CDR2 FNYEAQ. J lost 5 bases, V lost 0 bases, and 4 bases had no gene match. The CDR3 runs 15 residues. This CDR3 is CASSLAGGPHNEQFF. The CDR3 region has the DNA TGTGCCAGCAGCTTAGCGGGAGGGCCCCACAATGAGCAGTTCTTC.

The chain combines TRBV19 with TRBJ2-4; a possible D gene is TRBD2 (6 bases). Trimming left V 0 bases short and J 3 bases short, with 24 bases between. This CDR3 is 20 amino acids long. Germline CDR1 LNHDA, CDR2 SQIVND (reference sequence). The CDR3 nucleotides read TGTGCCAGTAGTATAGATTGGGCAGCGCCCCAAATCGGGAGCAAAAACATTCAGTACTTC. It yields the protein CASSIDWAAPQIGSKNIQYF.

The chain joins TRBV11-2 to TRBJ1-3; 7 bases align to TRBD1. Germline V gene sequence: CDR1 SGHAT, CDR2 FQNNGV. V shed 5 bases and J 4 bases; nucleotides not matched to a gene: 11. CDR3 size: 16 residues. CDR3 DNA: TGTGCCAGCAGCCTATACAGGGGCGTGTTCGGAAACACCATATATTTT. It yields the protein CASSLYRGVFGNTIYF.

The chain has TRBV5-1 and TRBJ2-3, with 10 bases lining up with TRBD2. The trim removed 7 bases at V and 1 base at J, leaving 18 bases unmatched. The CDR3 is 19 amino acids. Looked up from germline, CDR1 is SGHRS and CDR2 is YFSETQ. CDR3 bases: TGCGCCAGCCATCATTCCTCCACAGCGGGAGGGCCGGGCACAGATACGCAGTATTTT. Residues: CASHHSSTAGGPGTDTQYF.